The 18 T cell receptor beta chains below were found in one sample sequenced in a study of T cell repertoires in cytomegalovirus infection. TCRdb reprocessed the reads via MiXCR and lists one record per CDR3 protein. The data show about 210,000 distinct CDR3 sequences, 5% to 8.5% seen once. Sequenced: PBMCs. All receptors come from a human donor in good health (CMV status not recorded). Some clones in this sample may be carry-over from other donors' samples.

The chain carries TRBV20-1 and TRBJ1-1; 7 positions agree with TRBD1. This CDR3 spans 13 amino acids. CDR1 is DFQATT, CDR2 SNEGSKA, per germline (reference sequence). Unmatched junction bases numbered 5, after V lost 6 bases and J lost 1 base. The CDR3 is CSAPTGRNTEAFF. CDR3 coding DNA: TGCAGTGCACCGACAGGGCGGAACACTGAAGCTTTCTTT.

This chain uses TRBV29-1 with TRBJ1-4; TRBD1 might be the D (6 bases). The CDR3 runs 15 residues. Germline values: CDR1 SQVTM, CDR2 ANQGSEA. The V end was cut by 7 bases, the J end by 2 bases, with 17 bases between. Written as DNA, the CDR3 is TGCAGCGGTGGGGGCGGGGGAAGTACTAATGAAAAACTGTTTTTT. Encoded protein: CSGGGGGSTNEKLFF.

This clonotype was seen at least ten times. The chain uses TRBV7-8 and TRBJ1-2; D gene ambiguous. The germline gives CDR1 SGHVS, CDR2 FQNEAQ. The CDR3 is 14 residues long. V was pared by 0 bases and J by 4 bases, with 9 bases between. The CDR3 nucleotides read TGTGCCAGCAGCTTAGCAGGGCAGGTCTATGGCTACACCTTC. Translation gives CASSLAGQVYGYTF.

This clonotype appeared many times. The V and J genes are TRBV7-9 and TRBJ1-1, with a weak D call TRBD1 (5 bases). The germline CDR1 and CDR2 sequences are SEHNR and FQNEAQ (reference sequence). CDR3 length equals 15 residues. V was trimmed by 6 bases and J by 1 base, leaving 15 bases between them. CDR3 protein: CASSYNLGGNTEAFF. Here the CDR3 DNA reads TGTGCCAGCAGTTATAACCTTGGGGGGAACACTGAAGCTTTCTTT.

The V and J genes are TRBV6-2 or TRBV6-3 and TRBJ2-7, with no clear D. The CDR3 runs to 12 residues. Germline assignment: CDR1 MNHEY and CDR2 SVGEGT. V was shortened by 6 bases and J by 3 bases, with 9 bases between the two germline ends. CDR3 nucleotides: TGTGCCAGCAGCTATAACTTCTACGAGCAGTACTTC. This sequence encodes CASSYNFYEQYF.

This clonotype was seen many times. This chain uses TRBV7-6 with TRBJ2-3; D is perhaps TRBD2 (6 bases). The germline V and J ends were trimmed by 5 bases and 4 bases, with 13 bases remaining between them. There are 14 residues in the CDR3. Germline V gives CDR1 SGHVS, CDR2 FNYEAQ. The CDR3 DNA follows: TGTGCCAGCAGCAGGTGGGAGGACGCAGATACGCAGTATTTT. Encoded protein: CASSRWEDADTQYF.

In its sample, this clonotype was seen many times. The V gene is TRBV7-3, the J gene TRBJ1-1; 10 positions agree with TRBD1. Germline V gene sequence: CDR1 SGHTA, CDR2 FQGTGA. V lost 5 bases, J lost 10 bases, and 7 bases stayed unmatched. This CDR3 spans 13 amino acids. This chain's CDR3 is CASSPGQGETAFF. As DNA, the CDR3 is TGTGCCAGCAGCCCCGGACAGGGGGAGACAGCTTTCTTT.

This clonotype has at least ten counts. This chain uses TRBV7-3 with TRBJ2-1; D may be TRBD1 (6 bases). Germline V gene sequence: CDR1 SGHTA, CDR2 FQGTGA. This CDR3 region has 13 residues. V gave up 4 bases and J gave up 4 bases, with 8 bases separating them. CDR3 DNA sequence: TGTGCCAGCAGCTCGCAGGGGTACAATGAGCAGTTCTTC. Its protein product is CASSSQGYNEQFF.

This clonotype appeared many times. The genes are TRBV7-2 and TRBJ1-5; 9 nucleotides align to TRBD1. The CDR3 consists of 15 residues. CDR1 SGHTA and CDR2 FQGNSA come from the germline V gene. After removal of 3 bases from V and 5 bases from J, the junction contained 5 bases not matched to a gene. The chain's CDR3 is CASSLDRGGDQPQHF. As DNA, the CDR3 is TGTGCCAGCAGCTTGGACAGGGGAGGGGATCAGCCCCAGCATTTT.

This clonotype was recorded a few times. The gene calls are TRBV7-2 and TRBJ1-1, with D uncertain. Germline assignment: CDR1 SGHTA and CDR2 FQGNSA. The CDR3 consists of 14 residues. With 0 bases removed from V and 5 bases from J, the gap between germline ends came to 10 bases. The CDR3 DNA sequence: TGTGCCAGCAGCTTAGCGGGGAGATGGACTGAAGCTTTCTTT. Protein sequence: CASSLAGRWTEAFF.

Many counts were recorded for this clonotype. This chain links TRBV20-1 with TRBJ2-3; a weak D match, TRBD2 (5 bases). The V and J ends lost 3 bases and 2 bases respectively, with 15 bases between them. The CDR3 contains 15 residues. Germline V CDR1 and CDR2: DFQATT, SNEGSKA (reference sequence). The CDR3 DNA reads as TGCAGTGCTAGCATGCAACGGGGAACCACAGATACGCAGTATTTT. It encodes CSASMQRGTTDTQYF.

This clonotype was picked up many times. The V call is TRBV7-2, the J call TRBJ2-5; D is undetermined. The V gene lost 5 bases and the J gene lost 5 bases, with 9 bases spanning the gap. Per germline, CDR1 SGHTA and CDR2 FQGNSA. The length of the CDR3 is 12 residues. The CDR3 DNA reads TGTGCCAGCAGCAGTCCTAAGGAGACCCAGTACTTC. This codes for CASSSPKETQYF.

This clonotype was recorded many times. The rearrangement uses TRBV4-3 and TRBJ2-4; D call uncertain. V gave up 0 bases and J gave up 13 bases, with 19 bases separating them. Germline V CDR1 and CDR2: LGHNA, YSLEER. The CDR3 consists of 15 residues. DNA of the CDR3: TGCGCCAGCAGCCAAGATTGGGCGGAAGCTGTTGTCCAGTACTTC. It translates to CASSQDWAEAVVQYF.

This clonotype was detected ten times or more. V and J are TRBV6-2 or TRBV6-3 and TRBJ1-5; TRBD1 aligns across 10 bases. CDR1 is MNHEY and CDR2 is SVGEGT in the germline V gene. CDR3 length equals 15 residues. The trim removed 6 bases at V and 5 bases at J, leaving 7 bases unmatched. The CDR3 reads CASSPFGQGDQPQHF. The CDR3 region has the DNA TGTGCCAGCAGCCCATTTGGACAGGGGGATCAGCCCCAGCATTTT.

This clonotype was seen ten or more times. The CDR3 DNA reads as TGTGCCAGCAGCTTGCAGAGTCGTTCGAGTTCACCCCTCCACTTT. This gives the protein CASSLQSRSSSPLHF. V and J are TRBV7-2 and TRBJ1-6, with unresolved D. This CDR3 contains 15 residues. V lost 3 bases, J lost 9 bases, and 15 bases lay in between. The germline V gene encodes CDR1 SGHTA and CDR2 FQGNSA.

At least ten counts were recorded for this clonotype. The rearrangement links TRBV12-3 or TRBV12-4 to TRBJ1-1; D is ambiguous. The V end was cut by 3 bases, the J end by 1 base, with 6 bases between. The CDR3 covers 13 residues. CDR3 amino acids: CASSFQENTEAFF. In nucleotides, the CDR3 is TGTGCCAGCAGTTTTCAAGAGAACACTGAAGCTTTCTTT.

This clonotype was observed at least ten times. V usage is TRBV11-1 and J usage is TRBJ1-1; TRBD1 might be the D (6 bases). The CDR3 totals 18 residues. V lost 1 base and J 0 bases, leaving 18 bases between the germline ends. Germline V gives CDR1 SGHAT, CDR2 FQDESV (reference sequence). The CDR3 loop is CASSLDWTVAIMNTEAFF. The DNA for the CDR3 is TGTGCCAGCAGCTTAGACTGGACAGTGGCAATCATGAACACTGAAGCTTTCTTT. The full variable domain, in which reference TRBV11-1 and TRBJ1-1 provide the parts outside the CDR3, is EAEVAQSPRYKITEKSQAVAFWCDPISGHATLYWYRQILGQGPELLVQFQDESVVDDSQLPKDRFSAERLKGVDSTLKIQPAELGDSAMYLCASSLDWTVAIMNTEAFFGQGTRLTVV.

In its sample, this clonotype was seen many times. The chain couples TRBV29-1 to TRBJ2-7; the D gene is possibly TRBD1 (5 bases). CDR3 length: 12 amino acids. The germline V and J ends were trimmed by 8 bases and 5 bases, with 16 bases remaining between them. Germline CDR1 and CDR2: SQVTM and ANQGSEA. The CDR3 coding sequence is TGCAGCCCTTTTGACAGTGACGACGAGCAGTACTTC. The encoded protein is CSPFDSDDEQYF.